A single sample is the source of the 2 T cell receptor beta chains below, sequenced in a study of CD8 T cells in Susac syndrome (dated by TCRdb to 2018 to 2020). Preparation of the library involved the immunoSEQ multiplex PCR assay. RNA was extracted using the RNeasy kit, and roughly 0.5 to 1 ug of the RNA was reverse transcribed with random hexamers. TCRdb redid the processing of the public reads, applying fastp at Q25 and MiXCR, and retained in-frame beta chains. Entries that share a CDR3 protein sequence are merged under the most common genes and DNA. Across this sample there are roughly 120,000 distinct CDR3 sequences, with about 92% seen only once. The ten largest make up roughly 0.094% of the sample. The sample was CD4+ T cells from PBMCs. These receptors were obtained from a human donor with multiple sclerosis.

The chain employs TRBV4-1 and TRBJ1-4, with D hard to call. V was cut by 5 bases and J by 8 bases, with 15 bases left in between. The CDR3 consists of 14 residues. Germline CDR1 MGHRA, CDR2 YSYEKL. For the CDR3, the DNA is TGCGCCAGCAGCTACAGAGGTTGGGAGGAAAAACTGTTTTTT. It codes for CASSYRGWEEKLFF.

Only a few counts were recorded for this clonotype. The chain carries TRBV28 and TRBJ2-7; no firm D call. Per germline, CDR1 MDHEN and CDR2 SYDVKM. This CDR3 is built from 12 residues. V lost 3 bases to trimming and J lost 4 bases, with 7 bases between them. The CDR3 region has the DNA TGTGCCAGCAGTTTCCTGACTTACGAGCAGTACTTC. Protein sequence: CASSFLTYEQYF.